A selection of T cell receptor beta chains follows, all from one sample in a study of T cell repertoires in cytomegalovirus infection. TCRdb analysed the reads with MiXCR anew, one entry per CDR3 protein. This table holds fewer than 900,000 distinct CDR3 sequences, about 28% found once. The antigens these receptors bind are not known. This specimen consisted of cultured CD8+ T cells from PBMCs, obtained from culture after CMV antigen stimulation. These TCRs come from a human donor in good health (CMV status not recorded). Some clones in this sample may be carry-over from other donors' samples. Both conserved end residues are part of each CDR3. D genes are given only for firm matches. Clone size is stated in some rows and not others, as once, few, many or a class when expanded.

TRBD1	few	TRBJ1-2	TRBV11-2	CASSPVGRGIDGYTF	TGTGCCAGCAGCCCGGTGGGCAGGGGGATAGATGGCTACACCTTC
-	-	TRBJ2-3	TRBV6-2/TRBV6-3	CASSYSNSRKDTDTQYF	TGTGCCAGCAGTTACTCGAATTCTCGTAAAGACACAGATACGCAGTATTTT
TRBD1	few	TRBJ1-6	TRBV7-9	CASSGTGDSPLHF	TGTGCCAGCAGTGGGACAGGGGATTCACCCCTCCACTTT
-	many	TRBJ1-2	TRBV27	CASSFGGSYGYTF	TGTGCCAGCAGTTTCGGAGGTAGCTATGGCTACACCTTC
-	-	TRBJ2-5	TRBV25-1	CASSPQGKKQETQYF	TGTGCCAGCAGTCCCCAAGGGAAAAAGCAAGAGACCCAGTACTTC
-	-	TRBJ1-2	TRBV7-2	CATGRAGVGYTF	TGTGCCACCGGCCGGGCCGGGGTCGGCTACACCTTC
-	-	TRBJ2-3	TRBV7-2	CASSLETAGLSTDTQYF	TGTGCCAGCAGCTTAGAGACAGCGGGCCTTAGCACAGATACGCAGTATTTT
-	many	TRBJ2-1	TRBV7-6	CASSLALGNEQFF	TGTGCCAGCAGCTTAGCGCTGGGCAATGAGCAGTTCTTC
-	-	TRBJ2-3	TRBV7-2	CASSVDQVRRTDTQYF	TGTGCCAGCAGCGTCGACCAGGTTCGGAGGACAGATACGCAGTATTTT
TRBD2	-	TRBJ2-5	TRBV7-1	CASSWTSGGIETQYF	TGTGCCAGCAGCTGGACTAGCGGGGGGATCGAGACCCAGTACTTC